This T cell receptor beta chain was sequenced during a study of control samples from healthy donors and cancer patients. Germline V gene lookup returns CDR1 LNHNV and CDR2 YYDKDF (reference sequence). Losses at the gene ends were 2 bases for V and 4 bases for J; bases not matched to a gene: 7. The CDR3 totals 15 residues. Assay used: immunoSEQ multiplex PCR; TCRdb lists only in-frame clones, some missing. The sample shows about 86,000 clones, roughly nine tenths of them seen only once. The source material was PBMCs. The chain employs TRBV15 and TRBJ2-5, with 7 bases identical to TRBD1. This receptor was identified in a woman in her forties or fifties with colorectal cancer. Written as DNA, the CDR3 is TGTGCCACCAGCAGATCAGGAGCAGGGGGAGAGACCCAGTACTTC. It is translated as CATSRSGAGGETQYF.